The text below deals with one TCR beta chain. It has no known antigen specificity. No per-base quality is available; no much larger clone lies one base away. The Qiagen DNeasy kit was used to extract genomic DNA both from unsorted PBMCs and from the negatively selected CD4+ and CD8+ fractions. TCR beta CDR3 regions were amplified by immunoSEQ multiplex PCR using primers annealing to V and J segments. A synthetic immune receptor repertoire was used to minimize amplification bias, and remaining bias was computationally removed after sequencing. The study's own analysis went as follows. Custom Python scripts were used to quantify repertoire diversity as the Shannon entropy index. Unsorted, CD4+ and CD8+ repertoires were analyzed separately, except for combined analyses in which CD4+ and CD8+ sequences were merged in silico. The source is immuneACCESS, and TCRdb retained only in-frame sequences with V and J called. Part of the clones is not carried over; for the studies checked, unresolved V genes explain less than half of this, and the remainder is unexplained. V and J calls and clone size come straight from that table; D and trimming were deduced from the DNA. This sample comprises roughly 70,000 clones, roughly 93% of them detected only once. The top ten clonotypes cover approximately 2.5% of the sample.

This specimen comes from a study of PD-1 blockade in classical Hodgkin lymphoma (TCRdb year 2020). In terms of the full investigation: To define a peripheral blood immune signature of response to PD-1 blockade in classical Hodgkin lymphoma, the study combined TCR beta sequencing with CyTOF. Paper-wide results and their limitations: Baseline TCR diversity was reported to be lower in newly diagnosed patients than in healthy donors, and even lower in relapsed/refractory patients. Only a single clinical trial cohort was studied, and what caused the repertoire differences, possibly disease activity or prior therapy, remained undefined.

From its cysteine to its phenylalanine, the CDR3 spans 17 amino acids. Of the read, only the CDR3 DNA is kept; its 51 bases are in frame from base 1. Explained via the paper, the time point label denotes: newly diagnosed, previously untreated cHL patient sample. PBMCs from patients with newly diagnosed, previously untreated classical Hodgkin lymphoma were sequenced as a comparison group for the relapsed/refractory trial patients. Peripheral blood was collected in 8 mL Vacutainer Cell Preparation Tubes, from which PBMCs were isolated by centrifugation and then cryopreserved. Input material: peripheral blood mononuclear cells (PBMCs). The origin of this receptor is a human donor with classical Hodgkin lymphoma. Recombination connected TRBV12-2 to TRBJ2-7; the table calls TRBD1, which could not be checked here. TRBV12-2 is a listed pseudogene. The CDR3 protein: CASRLARGQAISYEQYF. The nucleotide sequence reads TGTGCAAGTCGCTTAGCGAGGGGACAGGCCATTTCCTACGAGCAGTACTTC.